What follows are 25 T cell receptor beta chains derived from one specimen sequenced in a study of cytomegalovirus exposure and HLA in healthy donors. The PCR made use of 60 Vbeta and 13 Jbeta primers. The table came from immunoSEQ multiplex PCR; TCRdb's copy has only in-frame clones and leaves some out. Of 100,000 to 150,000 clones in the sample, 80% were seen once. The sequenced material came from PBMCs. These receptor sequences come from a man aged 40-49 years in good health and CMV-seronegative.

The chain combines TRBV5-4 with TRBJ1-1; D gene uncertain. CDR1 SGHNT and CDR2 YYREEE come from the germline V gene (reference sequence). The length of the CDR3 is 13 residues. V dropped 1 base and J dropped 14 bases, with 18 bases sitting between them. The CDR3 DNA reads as TGTGCCAGCAGCTTGTCCGACATTGGCCCCAGCTTCTTT. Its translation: CASSLSDIGPSFF.

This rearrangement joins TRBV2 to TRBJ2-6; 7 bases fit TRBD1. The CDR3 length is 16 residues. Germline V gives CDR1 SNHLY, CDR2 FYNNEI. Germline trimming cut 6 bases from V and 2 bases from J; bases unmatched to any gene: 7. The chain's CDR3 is CASRGQPSAGANVLTF. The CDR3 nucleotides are TGTGCCAGCAGGGGACAGCCGTCTGCTGGGGCCAACGTCCTGACTTTC. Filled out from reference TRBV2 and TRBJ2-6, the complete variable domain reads EPEVTQTPSHQVTQMGQEVILRCVPISNHLYFYWYRQILGQKVEFLVSFYNNEISEKSEIFDDQFSVERPDGSNFTLKIRSTKLEDSAMYFCASRGQPSAGANVLTFGAGSRLTVL.

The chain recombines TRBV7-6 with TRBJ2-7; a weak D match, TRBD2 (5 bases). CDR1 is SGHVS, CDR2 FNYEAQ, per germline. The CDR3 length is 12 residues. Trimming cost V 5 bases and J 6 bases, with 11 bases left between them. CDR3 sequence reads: CASSRGGAEQYF. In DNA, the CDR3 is TGTGCCAGCAGCAGAGGAGGCGCCGAGCAGTACTTC.

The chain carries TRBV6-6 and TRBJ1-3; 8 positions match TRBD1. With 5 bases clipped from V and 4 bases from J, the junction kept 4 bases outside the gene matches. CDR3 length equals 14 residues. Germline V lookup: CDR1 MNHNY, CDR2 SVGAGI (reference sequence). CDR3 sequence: CASSPQGGGNTIYF. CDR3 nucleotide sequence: TGTGCCAGCAGTCCACAGGGGGGAGGAAACACCATATATTTT.

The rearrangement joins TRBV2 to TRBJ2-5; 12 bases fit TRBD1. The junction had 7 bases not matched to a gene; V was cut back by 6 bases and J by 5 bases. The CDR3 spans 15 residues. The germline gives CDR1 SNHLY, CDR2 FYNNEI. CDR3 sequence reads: CASRDRDRGRETQYF. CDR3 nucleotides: TGTGCCAGCAGGGATCGGGACAGGGGGCGGGAGACCCAGTACTTC.

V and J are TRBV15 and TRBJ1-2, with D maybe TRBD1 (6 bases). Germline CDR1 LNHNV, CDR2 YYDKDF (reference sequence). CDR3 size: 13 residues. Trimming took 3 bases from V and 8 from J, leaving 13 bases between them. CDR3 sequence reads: CATSRDSLYGYTF. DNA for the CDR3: TGTGCCACCAGCAGGGACAGCCTCTACGGCTACACCTTC.

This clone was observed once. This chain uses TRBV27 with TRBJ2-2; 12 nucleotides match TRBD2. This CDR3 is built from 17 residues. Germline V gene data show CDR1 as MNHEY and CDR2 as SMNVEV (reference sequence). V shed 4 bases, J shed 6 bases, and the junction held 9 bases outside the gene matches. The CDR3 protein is CASSSSRLAGVAGELFF. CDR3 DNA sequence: TGTGCCAGCAGTTCCTCCCGACTAGCGGGGGTGGCCGGGGAGCTGTTTTTT.

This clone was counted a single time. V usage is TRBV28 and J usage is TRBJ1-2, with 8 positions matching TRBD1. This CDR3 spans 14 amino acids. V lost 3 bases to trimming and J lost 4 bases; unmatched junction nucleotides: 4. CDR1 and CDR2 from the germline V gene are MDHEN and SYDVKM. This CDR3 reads CASSFDRGGYGYTF. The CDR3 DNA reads TGTGCCAGCAGTTTCGACAGGGGAGGCTATGGCTACACCTTC.

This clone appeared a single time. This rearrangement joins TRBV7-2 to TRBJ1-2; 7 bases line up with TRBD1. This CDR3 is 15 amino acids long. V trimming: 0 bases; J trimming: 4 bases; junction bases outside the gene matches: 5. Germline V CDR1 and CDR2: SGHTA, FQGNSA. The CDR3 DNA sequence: TGTGCCAGCAGCTTAGCCGGGACAGCTACCTATGGCTACACCTTC. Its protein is CASSLAGTATYGYTF.

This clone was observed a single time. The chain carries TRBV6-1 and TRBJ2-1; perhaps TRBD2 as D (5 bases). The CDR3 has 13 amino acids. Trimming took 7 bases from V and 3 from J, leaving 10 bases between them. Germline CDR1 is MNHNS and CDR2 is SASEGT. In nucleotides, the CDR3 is TGTGCCAGCAAGCGGCCCAGCTACAATGAGCAGTTCTTC. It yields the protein CASKRPSYNEQFF.

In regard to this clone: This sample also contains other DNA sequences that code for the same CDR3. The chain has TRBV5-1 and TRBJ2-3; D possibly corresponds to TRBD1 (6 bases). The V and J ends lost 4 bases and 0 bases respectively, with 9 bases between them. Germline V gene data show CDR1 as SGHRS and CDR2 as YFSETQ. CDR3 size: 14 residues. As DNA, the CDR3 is TGCGCCAGCAGCCCACAGGGAAGCACAGATACGCAGTATTTT. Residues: CASSPQGSTDTQYF.

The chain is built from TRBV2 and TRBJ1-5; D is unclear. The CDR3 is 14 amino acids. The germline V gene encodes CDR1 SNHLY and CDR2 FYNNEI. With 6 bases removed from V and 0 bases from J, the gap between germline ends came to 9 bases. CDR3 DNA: TGTGCCAGCAGGGCGGGTTATAGCAATCAGCCCCAGCATTTT. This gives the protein CASRAGYSNQPQHF.

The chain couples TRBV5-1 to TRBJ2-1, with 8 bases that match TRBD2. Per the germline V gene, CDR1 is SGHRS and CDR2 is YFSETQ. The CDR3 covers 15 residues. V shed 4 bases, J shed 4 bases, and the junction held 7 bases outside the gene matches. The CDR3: CASSASSGRYNEQFF. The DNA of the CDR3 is TGCGCCAGCAGCGCTTCTAGCGGGCGTTACAATGAGCAGTTCTTC.

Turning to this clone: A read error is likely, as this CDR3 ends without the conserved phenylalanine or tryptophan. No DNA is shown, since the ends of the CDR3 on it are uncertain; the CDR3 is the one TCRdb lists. The CDR3 region is CASSEAWTGQLGGYTV. The chain carries TRBV6-1 and TRBJ1-2; no DNA check was done on the table's D call, TRBD1. Germline-derived CDR1 and CDR2 are MNHNS and SASEGT. The CDR3 length is 16 residues, termini included.

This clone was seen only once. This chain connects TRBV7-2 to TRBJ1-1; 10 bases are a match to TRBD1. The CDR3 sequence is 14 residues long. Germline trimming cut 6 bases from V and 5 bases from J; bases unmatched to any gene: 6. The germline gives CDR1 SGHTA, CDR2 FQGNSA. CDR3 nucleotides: TGTGCCAGCAGTGTAAGGGACAGGGGAACTGAAGCTTTCTTT. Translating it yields CASSVRDRGTEAFF.

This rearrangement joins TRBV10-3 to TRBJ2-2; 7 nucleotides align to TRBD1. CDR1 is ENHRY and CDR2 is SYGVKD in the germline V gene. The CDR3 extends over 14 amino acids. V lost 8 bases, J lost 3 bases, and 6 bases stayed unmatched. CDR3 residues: CAISRGKDTGELFF. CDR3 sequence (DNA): TGTGCCATCTCCAGGGGGAAGGACACCGGGGAGCTGTTTTTT.

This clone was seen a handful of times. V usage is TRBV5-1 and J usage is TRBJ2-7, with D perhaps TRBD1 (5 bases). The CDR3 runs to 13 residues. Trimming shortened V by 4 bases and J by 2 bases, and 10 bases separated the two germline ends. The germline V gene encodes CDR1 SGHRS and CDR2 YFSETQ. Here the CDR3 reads CASSKTVTYEQYF. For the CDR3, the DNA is TGCGCCAGCAGCAAGACAGTTACCTACGAGCAGTACTTC.

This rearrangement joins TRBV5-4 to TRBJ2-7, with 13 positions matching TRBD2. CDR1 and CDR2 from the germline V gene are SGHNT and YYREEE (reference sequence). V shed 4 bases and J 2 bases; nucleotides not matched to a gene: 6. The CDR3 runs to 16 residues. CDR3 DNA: TGTGCCAGCAGCCCACGGACTAGCGGGGGCACCTACGAGCAGTACTTC. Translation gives CASSPRTSGGTYEQYF.

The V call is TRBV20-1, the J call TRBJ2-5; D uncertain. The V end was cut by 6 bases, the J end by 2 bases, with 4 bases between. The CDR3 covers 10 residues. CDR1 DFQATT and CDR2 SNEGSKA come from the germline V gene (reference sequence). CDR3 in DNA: TGCAGTGCCCCTCAAGAGACCCAGTACTTC. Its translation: CSAPQETQYF.

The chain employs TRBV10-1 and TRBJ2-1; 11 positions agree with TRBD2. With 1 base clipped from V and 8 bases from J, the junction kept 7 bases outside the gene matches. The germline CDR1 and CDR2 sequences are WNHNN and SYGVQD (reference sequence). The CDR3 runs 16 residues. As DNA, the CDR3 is TGCGCCAGCAGTGAGTTGGCTAGCGGGAGGAAGGATGAGCAGTTCTTC. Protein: CASSELASGRKDEQFF.

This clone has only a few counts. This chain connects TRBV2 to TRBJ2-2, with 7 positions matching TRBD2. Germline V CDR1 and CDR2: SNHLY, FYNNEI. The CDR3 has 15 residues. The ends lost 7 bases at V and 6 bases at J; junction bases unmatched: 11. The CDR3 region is CASKPSGRGSGELFF. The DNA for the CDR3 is TGTGCCAGCAAGCCGTCGGGGAGGGGTTCCGGGGAGCTGTTTTTT.

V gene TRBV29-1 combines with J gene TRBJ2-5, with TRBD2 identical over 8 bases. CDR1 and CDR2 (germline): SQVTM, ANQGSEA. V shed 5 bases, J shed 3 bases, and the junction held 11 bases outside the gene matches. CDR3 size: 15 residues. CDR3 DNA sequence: TGCAGCGTTTCGCCGGGACTAGGGATAAAAGAGACCCAGTACTTC. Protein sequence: CSVSPGLGIKETQYF.

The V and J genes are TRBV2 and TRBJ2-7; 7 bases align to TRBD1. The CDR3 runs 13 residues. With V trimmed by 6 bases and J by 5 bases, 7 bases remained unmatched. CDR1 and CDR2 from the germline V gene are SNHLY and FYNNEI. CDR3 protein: CASSRQGVHEQYF. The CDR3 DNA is TGTGCCAGCAGCCGACAGGGCGTCCACGAGCAGTACTTC.

The CDR3 region has the DNA TGCGCCAGCAGCTGGCAGGGGGGAGGCACTGAAGCTTTCTTT. Translating it yields CASSWQGGGTEAFF. The chain has TRBV5-1 and TRBJ1-1; 7 bases map to TRBD1. CDR1 SGHRS and CDR2 YFSETQ come from the germline V gene. CDR3 size: 14 residues. V lost 3 bases to trimming and J lost 4 bases; unmatched junction nucleotides: 6.

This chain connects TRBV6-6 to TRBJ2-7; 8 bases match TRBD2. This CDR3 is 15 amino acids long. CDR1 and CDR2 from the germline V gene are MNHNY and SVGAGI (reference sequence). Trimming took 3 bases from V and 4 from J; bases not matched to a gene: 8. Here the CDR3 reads CASSYPGTSRYEQYF. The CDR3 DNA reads TGTGCCAGCAGTTATCCAGGGACTAGTAGGTACGAGCAGTACTTC.